Presented here are 6 T cell receptor beta chains from one specimen sequenced in a study of cytomegalovirus exposure and HLA in healthy donors. Sequenced by immunoSEQ multiplex PCR; TCRdb stores in-frame clones only, minus some. The repertoire holds some 90,000 clones, with around 85% as singletons. Sequenced sample: PBMCs. The receptor set was obtained from a woman in her twenties or thirties in good health and CMV-seronegative.

The rearrangement joins TRBV6-1 to TRBJ2-7; a weak D match, TRBD1 (5 bases). The CDR3 spans 14 residues. Germline CDR1 is MNHNS and CDR2 is SASEGT. The ends were cut back, 2 bases at V and 4 bases at J, with 12 bases in the middle. CDR3 bases: TGTGCCAGCAGTGAATTTGGGGCCGGGTACGAGCAGTACTTC. Translated: CASSEFGAGYEQYF.

The rearrangement links TRBV15 to TRBJ2-3, with 8 positions matching TRBD2. Per germline, CDR1 LNHNV and CDR2 YYDKDF (reference sequence). After removal of 2 bases from V and 4 bases from J, the junction contained 17 bases not matched to a gene. The length of the CDR3 is 19 residues. The CDR3 region is CATSRQNTGTSMFADTQYF. The CDR3 nucleotides are TGTGCCACCAGCAGACAAAACACCGGGACTAGTATGTTCGCAGATACGCAGTATTTT.

The chain uses TRBV6-1 and TRBJ2-1; tentative D call: TRBD1 (8 bases). V was pared by 5 bases and J by 12 bases, with 11 bases between. CDR3 length equals 11 residues. The germline V gene encodes CDR1 MNHNS and CDR2 SASEGT. CDR3 in amino acids: CASSYRGGQFF. In DNA form, the CDR3 reads TGTGCCAGCAGTTACAGGGGGGGGCAGTTCTTC.

This clone has a single count. The chain recombines TRBV6-1 with TRBJ2-7; no firm D call. CDR3 size: 13 residues. Trimming left V 7 bases short and J 3 bases short, with 13 bases between. Germline assignment: CDR1 MNHNS and CDR2 SASEGT. The CDR3 sequence is CASTSPGVYEQYF. CDR3 sequence (DNA): TGTGCCAGCACTTCGCCTGGAGTCTACGAGCAGTACTTC.

The CDR3 is CASGGAPNEKLFF. The CDR3 DNA reads as TGTGCCAGCGGGGGGGCCCCTAATGAAAAACTGTTTTTT. This chain uses TRBV7-2 with TRBJ1-4; a weak D match, TRBD1 (6 bases). V shed 8 bases and J shed 3 bases, with 10 bases lying between them. The CDR3 covers 13 residues. Germline V gene lookup returns CDR1 SGHTA and CDR2 FQGNSA.

The DNA for the CDR3 is TGCGCCAGCAGCCCCCCTCGGGGGGGAGAGACCCAGTACTTC. Amino acids: CASSPPRGGETQYF. The chain is built from TRBV5-1 and TRBJ2-5, with 8 nucleotides matching TRBD2. V lost 4 bases to trimming and J lost 4 bases; unmatched junction nucleotides: 6. Germline loops: CDR1 SGHRS, CDR2 YFSETQ. CDR3 size: 14 residues.